The 15 T cell receptor beta chains presented below share a single source sample, sequenced in a study of blood T cell repertoires in COVID-19. Data came from immunoSEQ multiplex PCR; TCRdb stores just in-frame clones and leaves some out. Among approximately 250,000 clones listed, roughly 88% were seen once. Sequencing was done on a sample of PBMCs or T cells enriched from blood (not recorded which). Receptors originate from a woman between 25 and 40 years old who had recovered from COVID-19.

J is TRBJ1-3 and V is TRBV10-3; D is ambiguous. The CDR3 sequence is 13 residues long. In germline, CDR1 is ENHRY, CDR2 SYGVKD. V lost 11 bases and J lost 1, with 12 bases in between. In DNA, the CDR3 is TGTGCCGCGAGGATGACTTCTGGAAACACCATATATTTT. Translation gives CAARMTSGNTIYF.

This chain uses TRBV5-1 with TRBJ1-4; no reliable D call. The CDR3 covers 14 residues. In germline, CDR1 is SGHRS, CDR2 YFSETQ. V lost 4 bases to trimming and J lost 5 bases, with 12 bases between them. The CDR3 loop is CASSEGSGNEKLFF. The CDR3 DNA is TGCGCCAGCAGCGAGGGATCTGGCAATGAAAAACTGTTTTTT.

V is TRBV6-1 and J is TRBJ1-2; TRBD1 might be the D (5 bases). V was pared by 0 bases and J by 3 bases, with 14 bases between. The CDR3 totals 16 residues. Germline lookup yields CDR1 MNHNS and CDR2 SASEGT. CDR3 DNA sequence: TGTGCCAGCAGTGAAGCGCCGAGACAGAATTACTATGGCTACACCTTC. Its protein product is CASSEAPRQNYYGYTF.

The chain has TRBV27 and TRBJ1-4; 8 bases line up with TRBD1. The CDR3 has 17 amino acids. Unmatched junction bases numbered 11, after V lost 3 bases and J lost 5 bases. The germline V gene has CDR1 MNHEY and CDR2 SMNVEV (reference sequence). This CDR3 is CASSFLGRGLINEKLFF. In DNA form, the CDR3 reads TGTGCCAGCAGTTTTCTGGGCAGGGGGCTCATAAATGAAAAACTGTTTTTT.

The chain recombines TRBV6-2 or TRBV6-3 with TRBJ2-7; 10 bases map to TRBD2. The V and J ends lost 0 bases and 4 bases, in that order; junction bases with no gene match: 3. Germline V gene sequence: CDR1 MNHEY, CDR2 SVGEGT. This CDR3 is 15 amino acids long. The CDR3 protein is CASSYSGLANYEQYF. In DNA form, the CDR3 reads TGTGCCAGCAGTTACTCGGGACTAGCGAATTACGAGCAGTACTTC.

This chain links TRBV4-2 with TRBJ2-3, with 10 bases matching TRBD2. The germline V gene encodes CDR1 LGHNA and CDR2 YNFKEQ. V shed 3 bases, J shed 0 bases, and the junction held 3 bases outside the gene matches. The CDR3 sequence is 16 residues long. The CDR3 loop is CASSHASGRSTDTQYF. CDR3 DNA sequence: TGTGCCAGCAGCCATGCTAGCGGGAGAAGCACAGATACGCAGTATTTT.

The chain joins TRBV6-5 to TRBJ1-2, with TRBD1 as a possible D gene (6 bases). The CDR3 consists of 14 residues. The V end was cut by 9 bases, the J end by 1 base, with 15 bases between. CDR1 is MNHEY, CDR2 SVGAGI, per germline. CDR3 DNA sequence: TGTGCCAGTCAAACAGGGCACCATAACTATGGCTACACCTTC. Amino acid sequence: CASQTGHHNYGYTF.

The rearrangement links TRBV28 to TRBJ2-6; 7 nucleotides line up with TRBD1. V dropped 5 bases and J dropped 4; count of bases not matched to a gene: 5. CDR1 MDHEN and CDR2 SYDVKM come from the germline V gene. This CDR3 is 15 amino acids long. The CDR3 region has the DNA TGTGCCAGCAGTATAACAGGGGCCGGGGCCAACGTCCTGACTTTC. As protein: CASSITGAGANVLTF.

The chain joins TRBV27 to TRBJ2-1; maybe TRBD2 (5 bases). The germline V gene encodes CDR1 MNHEY and CDR2 SMNVEV (reference sequence). There are 12 residues in the CDR3. V was cut by 5 bases and J by 6 bases, with 8 bases left in between. The CDR3 nucleotides read TGTGCCAGCAGTACCGAGGGCAATGAGCAGTTCTTC. This translates into CASSTEGNEQFF.

Points on this clone: The same CDR3 can be traced to other DNA sequences in this sample. The J gene is TRBJ1-2, the V gene TRBV12-3 or TRBV12-4; maybe TRBD1 (5 bases). The CDR3 contains 12 residues. With 6 bases removed from V and 2 bases from J, the gap between germline ends came to 7 bases. CDR3 coding DNA: TGTGCCAGCAGCGACAGAAACTATGGCTACACCTTC. Its protein product is CASSDRNYGYTF.

The rearrangement links TRBV7-9 to TRBJ2-7, with a possible D match to TRBD1 (6 bases). Between the trimmed V and J ends, which lost 1 base and 0 bases, there was a span of 13 bases. Germline V CDR1 and CDR2: SEHNR, FQNEAQ (reference sequence). The CDR3 extends over 16 amino acids. CDR3 in amino acids: CASSLDQGRASYEQYF. The CDR3 nucleotides are TGTGCCAGCAGCTTAGATCAGGGGCGGGCCTCCTACGAGCAGTACTTC.

The rearrangement joins TRBV30 to TRBJ2-7; 7 bases fit TRBD1. Trimming at V came to 1 base and at J to 2 bases, leaving 5 bases not matched to a gene. The germline V gene encodes CDR1 GTSNPN and CDR2 SVGIG (reference sequence). This CDR3 contains 14 residues. The CDR3 region is CAWSEDRKPYEQYF. DNA of the CDR3: TGTGCCTGGAGTGAGGACAGGAAACCCTACGAGCAGTACTTC.

The V gene is TRBV5-3, the J gene TRBJ2-7; D call uncertain. TRBV5-3 counts as an open reading frame of uncertain function. The V and J ends lost 2 bases and 7 bases respectively, with 16 bases between them. The CDR3 extends over 14 amino acids. CDR3 DNA sequence: TGTGCCAGAAGCTTACGAGCTACGAGGCGGGAGCAGTACTTC. Protein: CARSLRATRREQYF.

J is TRBJ2-5 and V is TRBV7-2, with 15 bases lining up with TRBD2. The CDR3 length is 19 residues. Germline V gives CDR1 SGHTA, CDR2 FQGNSA. Unmatched junction bases numbered 16, after V lost 5 bases and J lost 6 bases. CDR3 nucleotide sequence: TGTGCCAGCAGCACGCCCCGGACTAGCGGGGGGGCCATGGAAAAGACCCAGTACTTC. Protein product: CASSTPRTSGGAMEKTQYF.

The chain couples TRBV4-3 to TRBJ2-7; 7 nucleotides match TRBD1. CDR3 length: 15 amino acids. The ends lost 3 bases at V and 5 bases at J; junction bases unmatched: 10. Germline V gene data show CDR1 as LGHNA and CDR2 as YSLEER. The CDR3 DNA reads TGCGCCAGCAGCCAGGGACAGTCAGGGCCAGACGAGCAGTACTTC. Its protein product is CASSQGQSGPDEQYF.